The rows below give T cell receptor beta chains drawn from one sample of a study of T cell clonotyping in hematopoietic cell transplantation. TCRdb keeps only in-frame clones here, not all; method: immunoSEQ multiplex PCR. This table has some 40,000 clones, about 95% appearing once. Sequencing was done on a sample of peripheral blood mononuclear cells. The source is a man aged 25 to 40 in good health. Some clones in this sample may be carry-over from other donors' samples. Both conserved end residues are part of each CDR3. Fields, in order: J gene, D gene, clone size, V gene, CDR3 protein, CDR3 DNA. A D gene is named only where the DNA matches it firmly. The size of a clone is reported for some rows only, either as once, few or many, or as a class for expanded clones.

J: TRBJ2-7
D: TRBD1
size: once
V: TRBV5-1
CDR3: CASSLQPTGTDEQYF
DNA: TGCGCCAGCAGCTTGCAACCCACCGGGACAGACGAGCAGTACTTC

J: TRBJ2-3
D: -
size: -
V: TRBV6-5
CDR3: CASSYRVGEFPDTQYF
DNA: TGTGCCAGCAGTTACCGTGTAGGGGAATTCCCAGATACGCAGTATTTT

J: TRBJ2-6
D: TRBD2
size: few
V: TRBV19
CDR3: CASSGKLAGVYGANVLTF
DNA: TGTGCCAGTAGTGGAAAACTAGCGGGAGTTTATGGGGCCAACGTCCTGACTTTC

J: TRBJ1-5
D: -
size: -
V: TRBV28
CDR3: CASRDEEPQHF
DNA: TGTGCCAGCAGGGATGAAGAGCCCCAGCATTTT

J: TRBJ1-4
D: TRBD1
size: -
V: TRBV5-8
CDR3: CASSLVTGTGYEKLFF
DNA: TGTGCCAGCAGCCTTGTAACCGGGACAGGGTATGAAAAACTGTTTTTT

J: TRBJ2-5
D: -
size: -
V: TRBV30
CDR3: CAWMGRNQETQYF
DNA: TGTGCCTGGATGGGGCGGAACCAAGAGACCCAGTACTTC

J: TRBJ1-2
D: -
size: -
V: TRBV4-2
CDR3: CASSQDAGTGGYTF
DNA: TGTGCCAGCAGCCAAGATGCGGGGACCGGCGGCTACACCTTC

J: TRBJ1-5
D: -
size: -
V: TRBV27
CDR3: CASSPSVGHSNQPQHF
DNA: TGTGCCAGCAGTCCCTCCGTGGGACACAGCAATCAGCCCCAGCATTTT

J: TRBJ2-7
D: TRBD2
size: once
V: TRBV7-2
CDR3: CASSLLGGRIDYEQYF
DNA: TGTGCCAGCAGCTTATTGGGCGGGAGAATTGACTACGAGCAGTACTTC

J: TRBJ2-7
D: TRBD2
size: -
V: TRBV6-5
CDR3: CASRSSGLSYEQYF
DNA: TGTGCCAGCAGGTCTAGCGGGCTCTCCTACGAGCAGTACTTC

J: TRBJ2-7
D: -
size: -
V: TRBV11-2
CDR3: CASSPDPVEQYF
DNA: TGTGCCAGCAGCCCCGATCCAGTCGAGCAGTACTTC

J: TRBJ2-7
D: TRBD1
size: once
V: TRBV6-1
CDR3: CASRGRDRGSYEQYF
DNA: TGTGCCAGCAGGGGCCGGGACAGGGGATCCTACGAGCAGTACTTC

J: TRBJ2-1
D: TRBD2
size: -
V: TRBV4-1
CDR3: CASSQWSGGGYNEQFF
DNA: TGCGCCAGCAGCCAATGGAGCGGGGGCGGATACAATGAGCAGTTCTTC

J: TRBJ2-4
D: -
size: -
V: TRBV4-3
CDR3: CASSQDWTALAKNIQYF
DNA: TGCGCCAGCAGCCAAGATTGGACAGCCCTAGCCAAAAACATTCAGTACTTC

J: TRBJ1-4
D: TRBD1
size: -
V: TRBV30
CDR3: CALNPGTGIEKLFF
DNA: TGTGCCCTAAACCCCGGGACAGGGATCGAAAAACTGTTTTTT

J: TRBJ2-6
D: -
size: -
V: TRBV4-3
CDR3: CASSQDAGSGANVLTF
DNA: TGCGCCAGCAGCCAAGATGCAGGGTCTGGGGCCAACGTCCTGACTTTC

J: TRBJ2-5
D: TRBD2
size: -
V: TRBV2
CDR3: CASSEGLAGLETQYF
DNA: TGTGCCAGCAGTGAAGGTCTAGCGGGCCTAGAGACCCAGTACTTC

J: TRBJ1-1
D: TRBD1
size: -
V: TRBV19
CDR3: CASSIQGATEAFF
DNA: TGTGCCAGTAGTATACAGGGGGCCACTGAAGCTTTCTTT

J: TRBJ2-3
D: -
size: -
V: TRBV25-1
CDR3: CASSWAEGETDTQYF
DNA: TGTGCCAGCAGTTGGGCCGAGGGGGAAACAGATACGCAGTATTTT

J: TRBJ1-1
D: -
size: -
V: TRBV6-1
CDR3: CASSEVVGRGVPEAFF
DNA: TGTGCCAGCAGTGAAGTGGTTGGCAGGGGAGTACCTGAAGCTTTCTTT

J: TRBJ1-2
D: -
size: -
V: TRBV9
CDR3: CASSGVSNREEYGYTF
DNA: TGTGCCAGCAGCGGGGTCTCCAACAGGGAAGAATATGGCTACACCTTC

J: TRBJ1-2
D: -
size: -
V: TRBV7-9
CDR3: CASSLPANKSYTF
DNA: TGTGCCAGCAGCTTACCGGCAAATAAGAGCTACACCTTC

J: TRBJ1-5
D: -
size: -
V: TRBV6-1
CDR3: CASSAFQPQHF
DNA: TGTGCCAGCAGTGCTTTTCAGCCCCAGCATTTT

J: TRBJ1-5
D: -
size: -
V: TRBV30
CDR3: CAWSDLQHTNQPQHF
DNA: TGTGCCTGGAGTGACCTCCAGCACACCAATCAGCCCCAGCATTTT

J: TRBJ1-1
D: -
size: -
V: TRBV19
CDR3: CASSSTANTEAFF
DNA: TGTGCCAGTAGCTCCACGGCGAACACTGAAGCTTTCTTT

J: TRBJ2-3
D: TRBD2
size: -
V: TRBV11-1
CDR3: CASSPRSGSSTDTQYF
DNA: TGTGCCAGCAGCCCTCGTAGCGGGAGTAGCACAGATACGCAGTATTTT

J: TRBJ2-7
D: -
size: -
V: TRBV19
CDR3: CASSPLSRFFTYEQYF
DNA: TGTGCCAGTAGTCCACTGAGTCGATTTTTCACCTACGAGCAGTACTTC

J: TRBJ2-3
D: -
size: -
V: TRBV7-6
CDR3: CASSSVSYTQYF
DNA: TGTGCCAGCAGCTCCGTTAGCTATACGCAGTATTTT

J: TRBJ1-2
D: TRBD1
size: once
V: TRBV5-1
CDR3: CASSLVQGTNYGYTF
DNA: TGCGCCAGCAGCTTGGTACAGGGGACTAACTATGGCTACACCTTC

J: TRBJ2-7
D: -
size: once
V: TRBV11-3
CDR3: CASSSLSSSYEQYF
DNA: TGTGCCAGCAGCTCACTATCCTCCTCCTACGAGCAGTACTTC

J: TRBJ1-1
D: -
size: -
V: TRBV2
CDR3: CASSLIWGNTEAFF
DNA: TGTGCCAGCAGTTTGATATGGGGAAACACTGAAGCTTTCTTT

J: TRBJ2-6
D: -
size: -
V: TRBV14
CDR3: CASSHLGANVLTF
DNA: TGTGCCAGCAGCCACCTCGGGGCCAACGTCCTGACTTTC

J: TRBJ1-2
D: -
size: -
V: TRBV30
CDR3: CAWSSVGNGYTF
DNA: TGTGCCTGGAGCTCAGTAGGGAATGGCTACACCTTT

J: TRBJ2-5
D: -
size: -
V: TRBV7-2
CDR3: CASSYRVGQETQYF
DNA: TGTGCCAGCAGCTACAGGGTTGGGCAAGAGACCCAGTACTTC

J: TRBJ2-5
D: TRBD1
size: -
V: TRBV19
CDR3: CASSIVQGGQETQYF
DNA: TGTGCCAGTAGTATAGTACAGGGGGGACAAGAGACCCAGTACTTC

J: TRBJ2-7
D: TRBD1
size: -
V: TRBV9
CDR3: CASSPFGGQASYEQYF
DNA: TGTGCCAGCAGCCCTTTTGGGGGACAGGCCTCCTACGAGCAGTACTTC

J: TRBJ1-1
D: TRBD1
size: -
V: TRBV7-6
CDR3: CASSLDNFWTGGEGTEAFF
DNA: TGTGCCAGCAGCTTAGATAATTTTTGGACAGGGGGCGAGGGCACTGAAGCTTTCTTT

J: TRBJ2-7
D: TRBD1
size: -
V: TRBV27
CDR3: CASSPRTGGAYEQYF
DNA: TGTGCCAGCAGTCCTCGGACAGGGGGGGCCTACGAGCAGTACTTC

J: TRBJ1-6
D: -
size: -
V: TRBV5-6
CDR3: CASSPHNNSPLHF
DNA: TGTGCCAGCAGCCCGCACAATAATTCACCCCTCCACTTT

J: TRBJ2-1
D: -
size: -
V: TRBV25-1
CDR3: CASSAVEQFF
DNA: TGTGCCAGCAGTGCGGTTGAGCAGTTCTTC

J: TRBJ1-5
D: -
size: -
V: TRBV7-9
CDR3: CASSRSGASNQPQHF
DNA: TGTGCCAGCAGCCGTAGCGGGGCGAGCAATCAGCCCCAGCATTTT

J: TRBJ1-2
D: -
size: once
V: TRBV13
CDR3: CASSLGRANYGYTF
DNA: TGTGCCAGCAGCTTAGGACGGGCAAACTATGGCTACACCTTC

J: TRBJ2-7
D: -
size: -
V: TRBV7-6
CDR3: CASSLVRGDEQYF
DNA: TGTGCCAGCAGCTTAGTCAGAGGGGACGAGCAGTACTTC

J: TRBJ2-5
D: -
size: -
V: TRBV29-1
CDR3: CSVGQSQETQYF
DNA: TGCAGCGTTGGGCAAAGTCAAGAGACCCAGTACTTC

J: TRBJ1-6
D: TRBD1
size: once
V: TRBV9
CDR3: CASSETGVGNSPLHF
DNA: TGTGCCAGCAGCGAGACAGGGGTCGGTAATTCACCCCTCCACTTT

J: TRBJ1-4
D: -
size: -
V: TRBV28
CDR3: CASSPGREKLFF
DNA: TGTGCCAGCAGTCCGGGACGGGAAAAACTGTTTTTT

J: TRBJ1-4
D: -
size: -
V: TRBV6-5
CDR3: CASSYYSTGGGLFF
DNA: TGTGCCAGCAGTTACTATAGTACCGGGGGAGGCCTGTTTTTT

J: TRBJ1-4
D: -
size: -
V: TRBV6-1
CDR3: CASSDRQAQYGKLFF
DNA: TGTGCCAGCAGCGACAGACAGGCACAATACGGGAAACTGTTTTTT

J: TRBJ1-5
D: -
size: -
V: TRBV4-2
CDR3: CASSQVGRSNQPQHF
DNA: TGTGCCAGCAGCCAAGTTGGCAGGTCCAATCAGCCCCAGCATTTT

J: TRBJ2-7
D: -
size: -
V: TRBV25-1
CDR3: CASRFGDEQYF
DNA: TGTGCCAGCCGGTTCGGGGACGAGCAGTACTTC

J: TRBJ2-1
D: TRBD2
size: -
V: TRBV9
CDR3: CASSPLHGLAGSDEQFF
DNA: TGTGCCAGCAGCCCCCTTCACGGACTAGCTGGATCAGATGAGCAGTTCTTC

J: TRBJ2-1
D: TRBD2
size: -
V: TRBV29-1
CDR3: CSVEGRVSSGIADEQFF
DNA: TGCAGCGTTGAAGGGCGGGTCTCTAGCGGGATCGCCGATGAGCAGTTCTTC

J: TRBJ1-2
D: -
size: -
V: TRBV4-2
CDR3: CASSQDRGAGGYGYTF
DNA: TGTGCCAGCAGCCAAGATCGAGGGGCGGGAGGCTATGGCTACACCTTC